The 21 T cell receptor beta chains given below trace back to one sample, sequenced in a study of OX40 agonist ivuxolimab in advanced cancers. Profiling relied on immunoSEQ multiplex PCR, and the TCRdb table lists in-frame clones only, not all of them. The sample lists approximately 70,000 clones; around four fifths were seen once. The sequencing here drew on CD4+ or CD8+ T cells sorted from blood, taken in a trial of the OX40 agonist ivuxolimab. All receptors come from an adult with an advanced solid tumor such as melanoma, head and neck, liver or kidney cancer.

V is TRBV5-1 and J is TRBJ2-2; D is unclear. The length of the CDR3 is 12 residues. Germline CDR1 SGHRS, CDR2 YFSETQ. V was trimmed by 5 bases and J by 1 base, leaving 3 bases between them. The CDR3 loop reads CASRMNTGELFF. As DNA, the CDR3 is TGCGCCAGCAGGATGAACACCGGGGAGCTGTTTTTT.

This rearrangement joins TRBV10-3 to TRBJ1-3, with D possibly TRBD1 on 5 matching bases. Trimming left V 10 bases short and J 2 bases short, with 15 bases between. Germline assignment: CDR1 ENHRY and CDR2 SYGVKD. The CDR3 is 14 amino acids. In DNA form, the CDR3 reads TGTGCCACAGAGGGTCCAGGGACTGGAAACACCATATATTTT. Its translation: CATEGPGTGNTIYF.

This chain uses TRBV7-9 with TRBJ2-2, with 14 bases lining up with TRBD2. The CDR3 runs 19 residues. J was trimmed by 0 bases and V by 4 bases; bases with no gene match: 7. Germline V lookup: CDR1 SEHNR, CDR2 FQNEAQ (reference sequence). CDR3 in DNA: TGTGCCAGCAGCTACAGGACTAGCGGGAGGTCCGCGAACACCGGGGAGCTGTTTTTT. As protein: CASSYRTSGRSANTGELFF.

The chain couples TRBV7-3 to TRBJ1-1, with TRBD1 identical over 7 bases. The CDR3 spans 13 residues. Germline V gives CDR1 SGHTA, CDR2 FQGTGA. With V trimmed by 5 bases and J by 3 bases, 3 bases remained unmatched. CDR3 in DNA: TGTGCCAGCAGCGTAGGGACAGACACTGAAGCTTTCTTT. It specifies CASSVGTDTEAFF.

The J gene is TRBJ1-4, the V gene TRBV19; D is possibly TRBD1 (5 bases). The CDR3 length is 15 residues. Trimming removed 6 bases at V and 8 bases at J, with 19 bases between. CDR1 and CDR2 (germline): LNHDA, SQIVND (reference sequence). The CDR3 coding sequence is TGTGCCAGTAGAAAGACCGGGACCCTTGAGGAAAAACTGTTTTTT. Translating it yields CASRKTGTLEEKLFF.

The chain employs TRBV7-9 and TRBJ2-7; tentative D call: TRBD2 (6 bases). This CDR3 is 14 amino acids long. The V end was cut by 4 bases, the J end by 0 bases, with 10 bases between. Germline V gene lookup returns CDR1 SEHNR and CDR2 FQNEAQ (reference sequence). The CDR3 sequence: CASSSSGGSYEQYV. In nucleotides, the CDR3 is TGTGCCAGCAGCTCCTCCGGGGGCTCCTACGAGCAGTACGTC.

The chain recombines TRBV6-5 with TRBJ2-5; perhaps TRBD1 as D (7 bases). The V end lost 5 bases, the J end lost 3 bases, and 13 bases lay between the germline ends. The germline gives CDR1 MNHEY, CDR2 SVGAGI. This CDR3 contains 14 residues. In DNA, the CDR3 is TGTGCCAGCAGTCCGCGGGACAGCAAAGAGACCCAGTACTTC. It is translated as CASSPRDSKETQYF.

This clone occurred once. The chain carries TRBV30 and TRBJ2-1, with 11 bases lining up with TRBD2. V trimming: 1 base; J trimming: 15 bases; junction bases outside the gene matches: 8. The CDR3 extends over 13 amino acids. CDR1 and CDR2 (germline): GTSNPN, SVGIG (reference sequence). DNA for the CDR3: TGTGCCTGGAGTGCTTCTAGCGGGAGGTTCAGGTTCTTC. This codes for CAWSASSGRFRFF.

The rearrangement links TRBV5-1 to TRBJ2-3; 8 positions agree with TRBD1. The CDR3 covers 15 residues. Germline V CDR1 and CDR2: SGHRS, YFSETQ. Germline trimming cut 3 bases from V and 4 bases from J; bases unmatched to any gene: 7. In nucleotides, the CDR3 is TGCGCCAGCAGCTCCAGACAGGGGAGAGCAGATACGCAGTATTTT. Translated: CASSSRQGRADTQYF.

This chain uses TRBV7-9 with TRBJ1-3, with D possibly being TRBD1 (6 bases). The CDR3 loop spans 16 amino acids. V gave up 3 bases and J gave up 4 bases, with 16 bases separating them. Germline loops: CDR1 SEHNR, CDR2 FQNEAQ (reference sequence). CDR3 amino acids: CASSLDRAWKGNTIYF. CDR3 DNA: TGTGCCAGCAGCTTGGACAGAGCCTGGAAGGGAAACACCATATATTTT.

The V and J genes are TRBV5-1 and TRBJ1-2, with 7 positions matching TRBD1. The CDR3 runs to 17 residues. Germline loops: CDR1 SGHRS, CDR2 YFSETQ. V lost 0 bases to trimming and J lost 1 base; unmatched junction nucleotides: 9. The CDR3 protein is CASSLGQGVGGNYGYTF. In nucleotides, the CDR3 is TGCGCCAGCAGCTTGGGCCAGGGGGTAGGCGGTAACTATGGCTACACCTTC.

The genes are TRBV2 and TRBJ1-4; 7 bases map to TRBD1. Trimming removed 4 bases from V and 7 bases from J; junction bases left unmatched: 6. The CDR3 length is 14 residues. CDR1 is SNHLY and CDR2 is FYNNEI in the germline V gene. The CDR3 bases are TGTGCCAGCAGTGCACAGGGGATAAGTGAAAAACTGTTTTTT. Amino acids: CASSAQGISEKLFF. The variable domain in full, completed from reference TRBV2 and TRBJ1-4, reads EPEVTQTPSHQVTQMGQEVILRCVPISNHLYFYWYRQILGQKVEFLVSFYNNEISEKSEIFDDQFSVERPDGSNFTLKIRSTKLEDSAMYFCASSAQGISEKLFFGSGTQLSVL.

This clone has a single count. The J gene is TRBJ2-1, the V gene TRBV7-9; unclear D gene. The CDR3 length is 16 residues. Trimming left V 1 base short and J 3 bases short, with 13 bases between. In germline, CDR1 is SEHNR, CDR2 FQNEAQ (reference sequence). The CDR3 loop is CASSLDLNLYYNEQFF. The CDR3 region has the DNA TGTGCCAGCAGCTTAGACTTGAATTTATACTACAATGAGCAGTTCTTC.

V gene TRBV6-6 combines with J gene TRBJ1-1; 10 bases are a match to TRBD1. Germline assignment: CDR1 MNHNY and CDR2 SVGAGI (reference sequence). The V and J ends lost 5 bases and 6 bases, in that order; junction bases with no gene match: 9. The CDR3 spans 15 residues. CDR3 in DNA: TGTGCCAGCAGTCGCTTAAACGGACAGGGGGCTGAAGCTTTCTTT. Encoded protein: CASSRLNGQGAEAFF.

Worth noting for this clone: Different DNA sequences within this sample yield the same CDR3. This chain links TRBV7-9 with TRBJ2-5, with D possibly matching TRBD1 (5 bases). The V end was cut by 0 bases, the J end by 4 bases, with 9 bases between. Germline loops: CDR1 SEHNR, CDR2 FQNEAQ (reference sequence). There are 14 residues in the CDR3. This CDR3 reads CASSLAQGGETQYF. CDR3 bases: TGTGCCAGCAGCTTAGCCCAGGGCGGAGAGACCCAGTACTTC.

The CDR3 sequence: CASSLQGRYTEAFF. The CDR3 DNA is TGTGCCAGCAGCTTACAGGGAAGGTATACTGAAGCTTTCTTT. This chain uses TRBV13 with TRBJ1-1, with a weak D call TRBD1 (5 bases). Trimming took 2 bases from V and 5 from J, leaving 12 bases between them. The CDR3 consists of 14 residues. Germline loops: CDR1 PRHDT, CDR2 FYEKMQ (reference sequence). Full variable domain (outside the CDR3, taken from reference TRBV13 and TRBJ1-1): AAGVIQSPRHLIKEKRETATLKCYPIPRHDTVYWYQQGPGQDPQFLISFYEKMQSDKGSIPDRFSAQQFSDYHSELNMSSLELGDSALYFCASSLQGRYTEAFFGQGTRLTVV.

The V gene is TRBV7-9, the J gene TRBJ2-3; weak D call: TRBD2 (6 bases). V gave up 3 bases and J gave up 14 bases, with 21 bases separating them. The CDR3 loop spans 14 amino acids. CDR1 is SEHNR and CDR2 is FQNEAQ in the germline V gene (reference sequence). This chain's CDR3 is CASSFNTGLDGWYF. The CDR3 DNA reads TGTGCCAGCAGCTTTAACACGGGACTCGACGGGTGGTATTTT.

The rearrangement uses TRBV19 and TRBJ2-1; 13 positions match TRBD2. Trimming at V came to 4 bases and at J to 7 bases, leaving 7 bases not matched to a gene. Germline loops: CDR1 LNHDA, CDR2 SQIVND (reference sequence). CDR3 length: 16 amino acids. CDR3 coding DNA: TGTGCCAGTAGTACCCTGACTAGCGGGGGGAGAAATGAGCAGTTCTTC. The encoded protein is CASSTLTSGGRNEQFF.

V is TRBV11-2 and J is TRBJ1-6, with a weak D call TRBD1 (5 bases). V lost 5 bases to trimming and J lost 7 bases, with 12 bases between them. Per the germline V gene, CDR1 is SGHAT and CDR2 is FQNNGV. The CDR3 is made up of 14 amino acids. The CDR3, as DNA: TGTGCCAGCAGCCTGACCGGGGCGAATTCACCCCTCCACTTT. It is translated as CASSLTGANSPLHF.

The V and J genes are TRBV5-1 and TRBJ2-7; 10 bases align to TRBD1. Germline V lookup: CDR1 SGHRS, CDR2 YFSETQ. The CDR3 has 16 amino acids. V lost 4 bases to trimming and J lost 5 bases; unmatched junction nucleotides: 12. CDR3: CASSPGVGQGVHEQYF. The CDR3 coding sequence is TGCGCCAGCAGCCCGGGAGTAGGACAGGGGGTCCACGAGCAGTACTTC.

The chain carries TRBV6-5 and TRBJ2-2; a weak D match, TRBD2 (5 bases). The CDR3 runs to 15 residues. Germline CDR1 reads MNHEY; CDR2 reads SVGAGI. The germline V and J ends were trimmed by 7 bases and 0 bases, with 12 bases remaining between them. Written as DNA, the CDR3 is TGTGCCAGCACCCGGGATTCCGCGAACACCGGGGAGCTGTTTTTT. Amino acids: CASTRDSANTGELFF.